Detailed here is one T cell receptor (beta chain). The target of this receptor is not known. Nothing much larger sits one base from this clone, and base qualities are not available. Peripheral blood CD8+ and CD4+ T cells from healthy donors, Susac syndrome patients and multiple sclerosis patients were profiled using high-throughput TCR beta sequencing. The multiple sclerosis controls were treatment-naive patients who had stable or active relapsing-remitting disease and met the revised McDonald criteria. CD8+ TEMRA cells were enriched by FACS, while bulk CD8+ and CD4+ T cells were purified by magnetic negative isolation. Blood was drawn into EDTA tubes, processed within 24 hours, and PBMCs were isolated by density gradient centrifugation. PBMCs destined for TCR sequencing were cryopreserved in liquid nitrogen and later thawed in a 37 °C water bath. Purity of sorted or isolated CD4+, CD8+ and CD8+ TEMRA cells was at least 90%.

The CDR3 goes from the cysteine to the phenylalanine over 15 residues. Just the 45-base CDR3 DNA is kept, in frame starting at base 1. Trimming removed 6 bases from V and 2 bases from J; the gene matches leave 5 bases unexplained. As encoded in the germline V gene (reference sequence), CDR1 is DFQATT while CDR2 is SNEGSKA. This record belongs to a study of CD8 T cells in Susac syndrome (dated by TCRdb to between 2018 and 2021). Describing the broader study: Whether CD8+ T cell activation and differentiation in Susac syndrome was antigen driven was tested using repertoire sequencing. The full study reports these points: The number of individuals in the TCR sequencing and HLA analysis was recognized as being relatively small.

RNA was extracted with the RNeasy kit and roughly 0.45 to 1 ug was reverse transcribed using random hexamers. TCR beta CDR3 regions were amplified with the immunoSEQ multiplex PCR assay covering 54 Vbeta and 13 Jbeta segments. To correct PCR amplification bias, a synthetic template baseline was used for both primer optimization and computational correction. In the authors' own workflow: Reads were assigned to V, D and J genes according to IMGT and analyzed in immunoSEQ Analyzer, with only productive sequences retained. Clonality was computed as one minus Shannon entropy normalized by log2 of the number of productive unique sequences. For each patient and control, public and private clones were evaluated among the 100 most prevalent clones. A clone was defined as Susac-specific if it was absent from the healthy and MS cohorts, from more than 850 published viral clones and from other ImmuneACCESS disease sequences. TCRdb applied fastp at Q25 and MiXCR to the public reads, then kept only in-frame beta chains. Every distinct CDR3 protein forms one entry, paired with its most common genes and DNA. The authors' filters were not applied to this entry. The sample includes about 130,000 distinct CDR3 sequences, with about 95% observed a single time. Of the sample, 0.095% to 0.15% falls within the top ten clones.

This sequence was found in a human donor with multiple sclerosis. The rearranged chain carries TRBV20-1 and TRBJ2-7; the central 15 bases match TRBD2. The sequenced sample consisted of CD4+ T cells from PBMCs. The CDR3 loop reads CSAVGLAGGTYEQYF. The nucleotide sequence reads TGCAGTGCGGTGGGACTAGCGGGAGGTACCTACGAGCAGTACTTC.